This entry lists 20 T cell receptor beta chains sequenced from one sample in a study of neoadjuvant anti-PD-1 for oral cavity cancer. Method: immunoSEQ multiplex PCR; TCRdb's copy keeps in-frame clones and lacks some. Of around 60,000 clones detected, approximately 79% appear once; the ten largest clones hold 2% to 3%. The sequencing used PBMCs, collected before nivolumab (anti-PD-1) treatment. These receptors were obtained from a person aged 40 to 85 with oral cavity squamous cell carcinoma.

The chain uses TRBV7-9 and TRBJ2-3; 9 bases agree with TRBD2. CDR1 is SEHNR and CDR2 is FQNEAQ in the germline V gene (reference sequence). V dropped 8 bases and J dropped 6; count of bases not matched to a gene: 9. CDR3 length: 14 amino acids. The CDR3 sequence is CASQERGATDTQYF. The CDR3 DNA sequence: TGTGCCAGCCAAGAGCGGGGGGCCACCGATACGCAGTATTTT. Drawing the rest from reference TRBV7-9 and TRBJ2-3, the complete variable domain is DTGVSQNPRHKITKRGQNVTFRCDPISEHNRLYWYRQTLGQGPEFLTYFQNEAQLEKSRLLSDRFSAERPKGSFSTLEIQRTEQGDSAMYLCASQERGATDTQYFGPGTRLTVL.

The genes are TRBV7-6 and TRBJ2-7; 9 bases map to TRBD2. The CDR3 totals 13 residues. The germline CDR1 and CDR2 sequences are SGHVS and FNYEAQ. Trimming cost V 1 base and J 6 bases; bases outside gene matches: 1. The CDR3 protein is CASSLGGRAEQYF. The CDR3 nucleotides are TGTGCCAGCAGCTTAGGCGGGAGGGCCGAGCAGTACTTC.

This chain uses TRBV2 with TRBJ2-7, with TRBD1 matching over 7 bases. This CDR3 contains 14 residues. Germline assignment: CDR1 SNHLY and CDR2 FYNNEI. After removal of 5 bases from V and 6 bases from J, the junction contained 10 bases not matched to a gene. The CDR3 DNA follows: TGTGCCAGCAGTCTCACCCGAGGGACAGTCGAGCAGTACTTC. It codes for CASSLTRGTVEQYF.

The V and J genes are TRBV12-5 and TRBJ2-1, with no clear D. This CDR3 region has 11 residues. Trimming left V 0 bases short and J 7 bases short, with 1 base between. The germline V gene encodes CDR1 LGHNT and CDR2 FRNRAP. The CDR3 DNA reads as TGTGCTAGTGGTTTGGTAAATGAGCAGTTCTTC. Translated: CASGLVNEQFF.

V gene TRBV5-1 combines with J gene TRBJ2-4; D gene ambiguous. From germline, CDR1 is SGHRS and CDR2 YFSETQ. V was clipped by 2 bases and J by 12 bases, with 15 bases between them. The CDR3 length is 13 residues. In DNA form, the CDR3 reads TGCGCCAGCAGCTTCGCGGACCGACTTCATCAGTACTTC. Translating it yields CASSFADRLHQYF. Based on the CDR3 plus reference TRBV5-1 and TRBJ2-4, the full variable domain is KAGVTQTPRYLIKTRGQQVTLSCSPISGHRSVSWYQQTPGQGLQFLFEYFSETQRNKGNFPGRFSGRQFSNSRSEMNVSTLELGDSALYLCASSFADRLHQYFGAGTRLSVL.

The V and J genes are TRBV7-2 and TRBJ1-1; 7 nucleotides line up with TRBD1. V lost 0 bases and J lost 10; bases outside the gene matches: 8. The CDR3 contains 14 residues. The germline gives CDR1 SGHTA, CDR2 FQGNSA. The CDR3 protein is CASSLALQGDRAFF. The CDR3 nucleotides are TGTGCCAGCAGCTTAGCGTTGCAGGGGGATCGAGCTTTCTTT. Combining the CDR3 with reference TRBV7-2 and TRBJ1-1 gives the whole variable domain GAGVSQSPSNKVTEKGKDVELRCDPISGHTALYWYRQSLGQGLEFLIYFQGNSAPDKSGLPSDRFSAERTGGSVSTLTIQRTQQEDSAVYLCASSLALQGDRAFFGQGTRLTVV.

The chain uses TRBV27 and TRBJ1-1; D uncertain. Germline V gene lookup returns CDR1 MNHEY and CDR2 SMNVEV (reference sequence). With 5 bases removed from V and 6 bases from J, the gap between germline ends came to 16 bases. The CDR3 is 14 residues long. DNA for the CDR3: TGTGCCAGCAGTCTTCTGGGGATTACGGCTGAAGCTTTCTTT. It translates to CASSLLGITAEAFF.

This clone was counted once. This chain links TRBV6-5 with TRBJ2-2; no clear D gene. Per the germline V gene, CDR1 is MNHEY and CDR2 is SVGAGI. CDR3 length: 15 amino acids. Trimming shortened V by 1 base and J by 0 bases, and 6 bases separated the two germline ends. The DNA for the CDR3 is TGTGCCAGCAGTTACTACAGCTCGAACACCGGGGAGCTGTTTTTT. Encoded protein: CASSYYSSNTGELFF.

This chain uses TRBV2 with TRBJ1-3; 9 bases are shared with TRBD1. The CDR3 runs 15 residues. The trim removed 4 bases at V and 4 bases at J, leaving 5 bases unmatched. Germline CDR1 and CDR2: SNHLY and FYNNEI. This CDR3 reads CASSVDRGAGNTIYF. DNA for the CDR3: TGTGCCAGCAGTGTTGACAGGGGGGCCGGAAACACCATATATTTT.

CDR3 sequence: CASSLSGQGHEQYF. CDR3 in DNA: TGTGCCAGCAGCTTATCGGGACAGGGCCACGAGCAGTACTTC. The chain joins TRBV7-2 to TRBJ2-7, with 9 nucleotides matching TRBD1. The germline gives CDR1 SGHTA, CDR2 FQGNSA. The length of the CDR3 is 14 residues. V lost 2 bases to trimming and J lost 5 bases; unmatched junction nucleotides: 4.

This rearrangement joins TRBV4-1 to TRBJ1-2; D gene unclear. CDR1 is MGHRA, CDR2 YSYEKL, per germline. The V gene lost 0 bases and the J gene lost 7 bases, with 12 bases spanning the gap. CDR3 length equals 14 residues. CDR3 region: CASSQEGQAPGYTF. In DNA, the CDR3 is TGCGCCAGCAGCCAAGAAGGCCAGGCTCCTGGCTACACCTTC.

The J gene is TRBJ1-6, the V gene TRBV18, with a tentative D call TRBD1 (6 bases). The ends were cut back, 3 bases at V and 10 bases at J, with 13 bases in the middle. Germline loops: CDR1 KGHSH, CDR2 LQKENI. The CDR3 covers 14 residues. The chain's CDR3 is CASSPGQVESPLHF. In nucleotides, the CDR3 is TGTGCCAGCTCACCGGGACAAGTAGAATCACCCCTCCACTTT. Supplemented by reference TRBV18 and TRBJ1-6, the full variable domain reads NAGVMQNPRHLVRRRGQEARLRCSPMKGHSHVYWYRQLPEEGLKFMVYLQKENIIDESGMPKERFSAEFPKEGPSILRIQQVVRGDSAAYFCASSPGQVESPLHFGNGTRLTVT.

This rearrangement joins TRBV5-1 to TRBJ1-4; D unresolved. Germline V lookup: CDR1 SGHRS, CDR2 YFSETQ. The CDR3 consists of 14 residues. V was pared by 4 bases and J by 8 bases, with 15 bases between. CDR3 residues: CASSPDPRKEKLFF. Written as DNA, the CDR3 is TGCGCCAGCAGCCCGGACCCTAGGAAGGAAAAACTGTTTTTT. Together with reference TRBV5-1 and TRBJ1-4, the CDR3 gives the full variable domain: KAGVTQTPRYLIKTRGQQVTLSCSPISGHRSVSWYQQTPGQGLQFLFEYFSETQRNKGNFPGRFSGRQFSNSRSEMNVSTLELGDSALYLCASSPDPRKEKLFFGSGTQLSVL.

This chain joins TRBV7-6 and TRBJ2-1; D possibly corresponds to TRBD1 (5 bases). V dropped 0 bases and J dropped 6 bases, with 18 bases sitting between them. The germline gives CDR1 SGHVS, CDR2 FNYEAQ. The CDR3 totals 17 residues. CDR3 sequence (DNA): TGTGCCAGCAGCTTAGCGGTCCAGGGTAACCGGCCCAATGAGCAGTTCTTC. Amino acid sequence: CASSLAVQGNRPNEQFF.

The chain combines TRBV5-6 with TRBJ1-4, with a possible D match to TRBD1 (6 bases). This CDR3 has 14 amino acids. V lost 2 bases and J lost 8, with 13 bases in between. Per germline, CDR1 SGHDT and CDR2 YYEEEE. This CDR3 reads CASSLGQSGEKLFF. The DNA of the CDR3 is TGTGCCAGCAGCTTAGGACAGTCCGGAGAAAAACTGTTTTTT. Full variable domain (rest looked up from reference TRBV5-6 and TRBJ1-4): DAGVTQSPTHLIKTRGQQVTLRCSPKSGHDTVSWYQQALGQGPQFIFQYYEEEERQRGNFPDRFSGHQFPNYSSELNVNALLLGDSALYLCASSLGQSGEKLFFGSGTQLSVL.

The rearrangement links TRBV6-1 to TRBJ2-7; D remains ambiguous. With 5 bases removed from V and 7 bases from J, the gap between germline ends came to 9 bases. The CDR3 spans 11 residues. The germline gives CDR1 MNHNS, CDR2 SASEGT. CDR3 in amino acids: CASSLWGEQYF. CDR3 DNA: TGTGCCAGCAGTCTCTGGGGAGAGCAGTACTTC.

This chain uses TRBV4-2 with TRBJ1-1; possible D gene TRBD1, 6 bases. The CDR3 has 14 amino acids. Between the trimmed V and J ends, which lost 3 bases and 5 bases, there was a span of 13 bases. From germline, CDR1 is LGHNA and CDR2 YNFKEQ. CDR3 in DNA: TGTGCCAGCAGCCAGCCAGGGGCGAGAACTGAAGCTTTCTTT. Its translation is CASSQPGARTEAFF.

This sequence joins TRBV6-5 and TRBJ1-5, with D hard to call. The V and J ends lost 6 bases and 2 bases respectively, with 5 bases between them. Germline V gene data show CDR1 as MNHEY and CDR2 as SVGAGI. The CDR3 contains 12 residues. For the CDR3, the DNA is TGTGCCAGCAGATCCCGCAATCAGCCCCAGCATTTT. Protein sequence: CASRSRNQPQHF.

The chain combines TRBV29-1 with TRBJ1-5; D call uncertain. Germline V CDR1 and CDR2: SQVTM, ANQGSEA. The V end was cut by 8 bases, the J end by 0 bases, with 8 bases between. The CDR3 extends over 12 amino acids. The CDR3: CSTGDSNQPQHF. The DNA of the CDR3 is TGCAGCACTGGGGATAGCAATCAGCCCCAGCATTTT.

This clone was observed once. The J gene is TRBJ1-2, the V gene TRBV6-1, with unresolved D. Trimming took off 0 bases at V and 5 bases at J, with 10 bases between the two ends. The CDR3 loop spans 14 amino acids. In germline, CDR1 is MNHNS, CDR2 SASEGT. The chain's CDR3 is CASSEARNRYGYTF. The CDR3 DNA is TGTGCCAGCAGTGAAGCGAGAAATCGGTATGGCTACACCTTC.